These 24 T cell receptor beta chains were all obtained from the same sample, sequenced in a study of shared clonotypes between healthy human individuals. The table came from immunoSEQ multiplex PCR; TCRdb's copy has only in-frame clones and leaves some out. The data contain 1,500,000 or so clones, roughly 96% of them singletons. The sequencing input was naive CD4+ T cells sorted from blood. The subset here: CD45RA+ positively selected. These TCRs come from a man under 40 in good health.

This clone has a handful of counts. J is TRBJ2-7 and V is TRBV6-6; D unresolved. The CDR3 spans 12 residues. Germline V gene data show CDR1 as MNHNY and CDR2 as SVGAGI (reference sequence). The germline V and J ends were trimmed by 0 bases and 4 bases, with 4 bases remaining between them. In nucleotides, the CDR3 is TGTGCCAGCAGTTACTCGTGGTACGAGCAGTACTTC. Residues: CASSYSWYEQYF.

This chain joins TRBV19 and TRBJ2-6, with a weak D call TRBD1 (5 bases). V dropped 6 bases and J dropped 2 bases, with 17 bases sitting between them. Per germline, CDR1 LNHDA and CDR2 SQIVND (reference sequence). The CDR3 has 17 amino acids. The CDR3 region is CASSRNRMVTGANVLTF. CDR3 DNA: TGTGCCAGTAGCAGGAACAGGATGGTGACTGGGGCCAACGTCCTGACTTTC.

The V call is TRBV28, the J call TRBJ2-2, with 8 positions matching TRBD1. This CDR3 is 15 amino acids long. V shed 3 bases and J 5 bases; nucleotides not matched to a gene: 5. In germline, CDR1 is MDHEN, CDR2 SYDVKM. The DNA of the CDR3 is TGTGCCAGCAGTTTCCCCCAGGGGGCAACCGGGGAGCTGTTTTTT. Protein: CASSFPQGATGELFF.

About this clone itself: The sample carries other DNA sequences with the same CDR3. The DNA for the CDR3 is TGTGCCAGCAGCTCTACAGGGACCTACGAGCAGTACTTC. It specifies CASSSTGTYEQYF. The chain couples TRBV11-2 to TRBJ2-7; perhaps TRBD1 as D (6 bases). V was shortened by 4 bases and J by 2 bases, with 9 bases between the two germline ends. The germline CDR1 and CDR2 sequences are SGHAT and FQNNGV. The CDR3 consists of 13 residues.

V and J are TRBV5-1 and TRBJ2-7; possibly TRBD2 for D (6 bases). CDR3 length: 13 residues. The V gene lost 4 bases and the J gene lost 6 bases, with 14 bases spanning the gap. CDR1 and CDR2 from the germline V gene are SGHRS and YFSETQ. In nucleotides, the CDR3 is TGCGCCAGCAGCCCGGGAGACAGTCTCGAGCAGTACTTC. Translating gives CASSPGDSLEQYF.

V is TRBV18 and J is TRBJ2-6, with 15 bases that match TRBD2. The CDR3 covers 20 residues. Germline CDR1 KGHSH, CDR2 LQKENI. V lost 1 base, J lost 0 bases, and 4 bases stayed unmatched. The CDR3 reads CASSPQMGLAGGSGANVLTF. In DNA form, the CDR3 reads TGTGCCAGCTCACCACAGATGGGACTAGCGGGAGGCTCTGGGGCCAACGTCCTGACTTTC.

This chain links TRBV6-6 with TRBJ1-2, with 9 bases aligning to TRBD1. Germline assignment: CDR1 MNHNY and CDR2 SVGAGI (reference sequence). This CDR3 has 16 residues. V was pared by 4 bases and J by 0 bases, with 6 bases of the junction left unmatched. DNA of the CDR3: TGTGCCAGCAGTTCGCCGGGACAGGGTTCTAACTATGGCTACACCTTC. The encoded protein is CASSSPGQGSNYGYTF.

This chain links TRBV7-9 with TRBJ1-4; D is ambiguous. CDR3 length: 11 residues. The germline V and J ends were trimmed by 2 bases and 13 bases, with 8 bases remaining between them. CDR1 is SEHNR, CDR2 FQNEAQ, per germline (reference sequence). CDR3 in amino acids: CASSLKDRLFF. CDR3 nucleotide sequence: TGTGCCAGCAGCTTAAAGGATAGACTGTTTTTT.

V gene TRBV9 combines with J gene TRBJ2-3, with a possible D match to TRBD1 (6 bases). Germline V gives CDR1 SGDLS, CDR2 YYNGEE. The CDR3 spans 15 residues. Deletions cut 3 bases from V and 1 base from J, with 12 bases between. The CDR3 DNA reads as TGTGCCAGCAGCGCCAGGGGTCCTGGCACAGATACGCAGTATTTT. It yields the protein CASSARGPGTDTQYF.

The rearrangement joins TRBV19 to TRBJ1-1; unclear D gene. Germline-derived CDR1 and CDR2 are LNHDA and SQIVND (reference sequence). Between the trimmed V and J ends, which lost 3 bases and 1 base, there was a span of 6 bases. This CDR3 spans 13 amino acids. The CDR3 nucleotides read TGTGCCAGTAGTATCTTCCCGAACACTGAAGCTTTCTTT. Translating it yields CASSIFPNTEAFF.

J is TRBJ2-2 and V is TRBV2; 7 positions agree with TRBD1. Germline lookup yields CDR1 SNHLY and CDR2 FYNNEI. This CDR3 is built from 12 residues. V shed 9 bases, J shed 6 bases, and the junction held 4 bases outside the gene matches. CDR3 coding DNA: TGTGCCAGAAGACAGGGTCCCGGGGAGCTGTTTTTT. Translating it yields CARRQGPGELFF.

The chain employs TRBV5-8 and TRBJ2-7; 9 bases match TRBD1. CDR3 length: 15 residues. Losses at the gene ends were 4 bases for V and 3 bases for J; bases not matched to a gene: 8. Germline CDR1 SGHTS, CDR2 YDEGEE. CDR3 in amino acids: CASSHRDRVYYEQYF. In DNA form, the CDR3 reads TGTGCCAGCAGCCACCGGGACAGGGTTTACTACGAGCAGTACTTC. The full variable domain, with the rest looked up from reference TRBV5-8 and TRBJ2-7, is EAGVTQSPTHLIKTRGQQATLRCSPISGHTSVYWYQQALGLGLQFLLWYDEGEERNRGNFPPRFSGRQFPNYSSELNVNALELEDSALYLCASSHRDRVYYEQYFGPGTRLTVT.

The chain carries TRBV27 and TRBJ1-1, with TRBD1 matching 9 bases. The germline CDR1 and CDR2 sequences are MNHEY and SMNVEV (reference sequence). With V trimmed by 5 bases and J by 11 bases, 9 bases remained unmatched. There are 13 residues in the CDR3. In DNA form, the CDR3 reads TGTGCCAGCAGTGCCCGACAGGGGGACGAGGCTTTCTTT. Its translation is CASSARQGDEAFF.

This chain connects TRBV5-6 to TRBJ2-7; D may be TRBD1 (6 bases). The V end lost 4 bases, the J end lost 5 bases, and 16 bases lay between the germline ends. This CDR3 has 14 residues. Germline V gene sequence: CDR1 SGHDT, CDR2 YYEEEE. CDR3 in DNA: TGTGCCAGCAGCATCAGGGGCGGAGCGGACGAGCAGTACTTC. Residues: CASSIRGGADEQYF.

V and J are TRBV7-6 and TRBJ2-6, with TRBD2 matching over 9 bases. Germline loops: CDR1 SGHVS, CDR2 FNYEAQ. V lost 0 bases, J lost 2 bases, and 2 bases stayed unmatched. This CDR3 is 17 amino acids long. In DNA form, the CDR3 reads TGTGCCAGCAGCTTAGCGATAGCGGGAGCTGGGGCCAACGTCCTGACTTTC. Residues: CASSLAIAGAGANVLTF.

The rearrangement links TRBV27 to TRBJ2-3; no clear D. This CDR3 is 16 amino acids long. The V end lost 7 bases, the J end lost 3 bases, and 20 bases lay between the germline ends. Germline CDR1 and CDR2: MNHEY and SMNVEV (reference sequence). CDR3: CASTPWPKNGTDTQYF. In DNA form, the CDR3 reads TGTGCCAGCACCCCCTGGCCGAAAAATGGAACAGATACGCAGTATTTT.

CDR3 in DNA: TGTGCCAGCAGTCGAAATAGCGGGTACTCCTACAATGAGCAGTTCTTC. Its translation: CASSRNSGYSYNEQFF. The chain couples TRBV27 to TRBJ2-1, with TRBD2 matching 7 bases. Germline CDR1 MNHEY, CDR2 SMNVEV (reference sequence). The CDR3 is 16 amino acids. J lost 0 bases, V lost 5 bases, and 7 bases had no gene match.

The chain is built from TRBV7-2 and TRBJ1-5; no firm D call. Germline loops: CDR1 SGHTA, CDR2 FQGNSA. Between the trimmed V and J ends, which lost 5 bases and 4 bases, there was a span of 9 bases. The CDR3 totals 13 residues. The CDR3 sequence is CASSPRVNQPQHF. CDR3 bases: TGTGCCAGCAGCCCTCGGGTTAATCAGCCCCAGCATTTT.

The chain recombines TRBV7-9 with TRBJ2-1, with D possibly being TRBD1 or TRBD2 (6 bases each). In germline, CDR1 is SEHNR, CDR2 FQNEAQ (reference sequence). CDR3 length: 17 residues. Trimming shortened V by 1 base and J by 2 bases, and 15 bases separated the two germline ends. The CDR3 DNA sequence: TGTGCCAGCAGCTTAGAGAGGGGGGTTCTACCCTACAATGAGCAGTTCTTC. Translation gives CASSLERGVLPYNEQFF.

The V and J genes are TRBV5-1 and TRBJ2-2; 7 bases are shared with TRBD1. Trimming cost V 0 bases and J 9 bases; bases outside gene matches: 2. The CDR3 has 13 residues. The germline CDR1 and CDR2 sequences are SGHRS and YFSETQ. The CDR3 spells CASSLAGGRELFF. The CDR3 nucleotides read TGCGCCAGCAGCTTGGCAGGGGGTAGGGAGCTGTTTTTT.

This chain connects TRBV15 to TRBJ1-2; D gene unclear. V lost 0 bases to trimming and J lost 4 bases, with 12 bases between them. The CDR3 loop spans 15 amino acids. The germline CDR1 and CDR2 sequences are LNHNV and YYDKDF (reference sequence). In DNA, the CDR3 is TGTGCCACCAGCAGAGATATGGCCAGGAGCTATGGCTACACCTTC. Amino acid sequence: CATSRDMARSYGYTF.

DNA of the CDR3: TGTGCCAGCAGCTTAAATATCTTTGGGGAGCAGTTCTTC. Its protein product is CASSLNIFGEQFF. This sequence joins TRBV7-2 and TRBJ2-1; D uncertain. V lost 2 bases to trimming and J lost 10 bases, with 12 bases between them. The germline V gene has CDR1 SGHTA and CDR2 FQGNSA. The CDR3 loop spans 13 amino acids.

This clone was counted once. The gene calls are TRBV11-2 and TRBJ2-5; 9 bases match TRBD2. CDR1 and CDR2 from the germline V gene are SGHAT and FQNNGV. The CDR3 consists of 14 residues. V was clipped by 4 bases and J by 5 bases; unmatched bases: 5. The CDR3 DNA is TGTGCCAGCAGCTCGAGCGGGAGGTTGGAGACCCAGTACTTC. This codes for CASSSSGRLETQYF. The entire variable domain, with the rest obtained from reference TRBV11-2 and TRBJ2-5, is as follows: EAGVAQSPRYKIIEKRQSVAFWCNPISGHATLYWYQQILGQGPKLLIQFQNNGVVDDSQLPKDRFSAERLKGVDSTLKIQPAKLEDSAVYLCASSSSGRLETQYFGPGTRLLVL.

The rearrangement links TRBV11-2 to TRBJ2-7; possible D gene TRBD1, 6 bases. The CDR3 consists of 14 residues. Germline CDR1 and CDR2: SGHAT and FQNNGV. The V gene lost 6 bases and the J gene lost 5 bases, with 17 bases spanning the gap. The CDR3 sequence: CASSSGVREHEQYF. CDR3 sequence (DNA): TGTGCCAGCAGTTCAGGGGTAAGGGAGCACGAGCAGTACTTC.